Following are 27 T cell receptor beta chains from one sample sequenced in a study of shared clonotypes between healthy human individuals. Measured with immunoSEQ multiplex PCR; TCRdb has only the in-frame clones, and not every one. The sample has fewer than 800,000 clones, approximately 90% seen once. Selected positively for CCR7 and CD45RO-negative, naive CD8 cells excluded terminally differentiated effector memory CD45RA+ cells. Sequenced sample: naive CD8+ T cells sorted from blood. The receptor set was obtained from a man aged 25 to 40 in good health.

This chain joins TRBV7-9 and TRBJ2-7; 8 positions agree with TRBD1. The CDR3 loop spans 16 amino acids. Germline assignment: CDR1 SEHNR and CDR2 FQNEAQ (reference sequence). Trimming at V came to 5 bases and at J to 2 bases, leaving 11 bases not matched to a gene. DNA of the CDR3: TGTGCCAGCAGCCCCCCATCAGGGGGCTTTACCTACGAGCAGTACTTC. It translates to CASSPPSGGFTYEQYF.

This chain joins TRBV10-3 and TRBJ2-1, with D possibly TRBD2 on 6 matching bases. Germline V gives CDR1 ENHRY, CDR2 SYGVKD. The CDR3 has 16 residues. V was trimmed by 4 bases and J by 5 bases, leaving 18 bases between them. The CDR3 is CAISVKASEMNNEQFF. The CDR3, as DNA: TGTGCCATCAGTGTGAAGGCTAGCGAAATGAACAATGAGCAGTTCTTC.

The chain recombines TRBV6-4 with TRBJ2-1; 9 bases are shared with TRBD2. This CDR3 spans 16 amino acids. V lost 6 bases and J lost 2; bases outside the gene matches: 8. Germline lookup yields CDR1 MRHNA and CDR2 SNTAGT. Written as DNA, the CDR3 is TGTGCCAGCAGCATTACTAGCGGGCCTCCCTACAATGAGCAGTTCTTC. Translation gives CASSITSGPPYNEQFF.

This clone appeared a single time. Other DNA sequences within the sample encode an identical CDR3. The chain is built from TRBV7-9 and TRBJ2-7, with TRBD1 identical over 9 bases. Germline CDR1 and CDR2: SEHNR and FQNEAQ (reference sequence). This CDR3 spans 14 amino acids. V lost 5 bases, J lost 4 bases, and 6 bases stayed unmatched. The CDR3 is CASSPRDRDYEQYF. DNA of the CDR3: TGTGCCAGCAGCCCGAGGGACAGGGATTACGAGCAGTACTTC.

The chain couples TRBV27 to TRBJ1-1; unclear D gene. CDR1 and CDR2 from the germline V gene are MNHEY and SMNVEV (reference sequence). This CDR3 spans 14 amino acids. V was clipped by 5 bases and J by 1 base, with 11 bases between them. The CDR3 region is CASSQAPRNTEAFF. As DNA, the CDR3 is TGTGCCAGCAGTCAGGCTCCTCGGAACACTGAAGCTTTCTTT.

The table lists this clone with a few counts. The likely explanation is a read error, given a far larger clone one base away. V usage is TRBV6-4 and J usage is TRBJ2-3, with 10 bases lining up with TRBD2. The CDR3 consists of 15 residues. Germline-derived CDR1 and CDR2 are MRHNA and SNTAGT. V gave up 5 bases and J gave up 0 bases; unmatched junction bases: 2. CDR3 nucleotide sequence: TGTGCCAGCAGTAAGACTAGCGGGAGCACAGATACGCAGTATTTT. Amino acids: CASSKTSGSTDTQYF.

The rearrangement links TRBV6-6 to TRBJ2-5; possibly TRBD2 for D (6 bases). Trimming removed 2 bases from V and 5 bases from J, with 12 bases in between. CDR3 length: 14 residues. Germline V gene sequence: CDR1 MNHNY, CDR2 SVGAGI (reference sequence). The CDR3 is CASSYPGEGETQYF. Written as DNA, the CDR3 is TGTGCCAGCAGTTACCCGGGAGAAGGGGAGACCCAGTACTTC.

This clone was seen only once. The chain uses TRBV25-1 and TRBJ2-1; TRBD1 is a possible D gene (6 bases). The CDR3 has 12 residues. Germline V gene data show CDR1 as MGHDK and CDR2 as SYGVNS. Trimming shortened V by 10 bases and J by 4 bases, and 11 bases separated the two germline ends. For the CDR3, the DNA is TGTGCCACCGGCAGGGGATACAATGAGCAGTTCTTC. It is translated as CATGRGYNEQFF.

The rearrangement joins TRBV30 to TRBJ2-2, with TRBD2 as a possible D gene (5 bases). V lost 4 bases to trimming and J lost 1 base, with 10 bases between them. Germline CDR1 reads GTSNPN; CDR2 reads SVGIG (reference sequence). CDR3 length: 14 amino acids. The CDR3 nucleotides are TGTGCCTGGACCTCGGACTTGAACACCGGGGAGCTGTTTTTT. Translated, it gives CAWTSDLNTGELFF.

This clone was observed once. The chain links TRBV2 to TRBJ2-2, with D possibly TRBD2 on 6 matching bases. V gave up 6 bases and J gave up 7 bases, with 12 bases separating them. Germline V gene sequence: CDR1 SNHLY, CDR2 FYNNEI. CDR3 length equals 13 residues. CDR3 coding DNA: TGTGCCAGCAGGGCCGGGAGTGACGGGGAGCTGTTTTTT. Translated: CASRAGSDGELFF.

V gene TRBV9 combines with J gene TRBJ2-2; no firm D call. Germline V gene lookup returns CDR1 SGDLS and CDR2 YYNGEE. Deletions cut 4 bases from V and 2 bases from J, with 15 bases between. The CDR3 spans 16 residues. This CDR3 reads CASSPIGLDNTGELFF. DNA for the CDR3: TGTGCCAGCAGCCCAATAGGGCTAGACAACACCGGGGAGCTGTTTTTT. Filled out from reference TRBV9 and TRBJ2-2, the complete variable domain reads DSGVTQTPKHLITATGQRVTLRCSPRSGDLSVYWYQQSLDQGLQFLIQYYNGEERAKGNILERFSAQQFPDLHSELNLSSLELGDSALYFCASSPIGLDNTGELFFGEGSRLTVL.

CDR3: CASSPLLGDIAAEAFF. The CDR3 region has the DNA TGCGCCAGCAGCCCTCTCCTCGGGGACATAGCCGCTGAAGCTTTCTTT. This sequence joins TRBV4-1 and TRBJ1-1; D is perhaps TRBD1 (6 bases). The CDR3 has 16 amino acids. V was cut by 4 bases and J by 6 bases, with 21 bases left in between. Germline CDR1 MGHRA, CDR2 YSYEKL.

CDR3 amino acids: CAISEGARQGTGELFF. CDR3 nucleotide sequence: TGTGCCATCAGTGAAGGGGCTAGACAAGGGACCGGGGAGCTGTTTTTT. The genes are TRBV10-3 and TRBJ2-2; D might be TRBD1 (5 bases). Germline V CDR1 and CDR2: ENHRY, SYGVKD. This CDR3 comprises 16 residues. V was shortened by 3 bases and J by 5 bases, with 16 bases between the two germline ends.

The chain couples TRBV14 to TRBJ2-3; 14 nucleotides agree with TRBD2. The CDR3 covers 19 residues. The J segment lost 0 bases and the V segment lost 3 bases, leaving 8 bases of the junction unmatched. CDR1 and CDR2 from the germline V gene are SGHDN and FVKESK. CDR3 amino acids: CASSHGLAGGPPSTDTQYF. CDR3 sequence (DNA): TGTGCCAGCAGCCACGGACTAGCGGGAGGCCCCCCAAGCACAGATACGCAGTATTTT.

The chain uses TRBV27 and TRBJ2-3, with D possibly TRBD1 on 5 matching bases. This CDR3 region has 15 residues. V was clipped by 0 bases and J by 2 bases, with 9 bases between them. From germline, CDR1 is MNHEY and CDR2 SMNVEV (reference sequence). CDR3 region: CASSLSGVLTDTQYF. The DNA of the CDR3 is TGTGCCAGCAGTTTATCAGGGGTCCTCACAGATACGCAGTATTTT.

The chain has TRBV11-3 and TRBJ2-3, with D unresolved. Germline CDR1 SGHNT, CDR2 YENEEA. The V end was cut by 5 bases, the J end by 2 bases, with 8 bases between. The CDR3 loop spans 13 amino acids. CDR3 nucleotide sequence: TGTGCCAGCAGCCACGGCACCACAGATACGCAGTATTTT. Protein product: CASSHGTTDTQYF.

About this clone itself: A read error may produce the germline difference seen at one junction end. This rearrangement joins TRBV6-1 to TRBJ2-1; D is ambiguous. Germline CDR1 is MNHNS and CDR2 is SASEGT. The CDR3 contains 14 residues. The CDR3 protein is CASCERAVGDEQFF. The CDR3 bases are TGTGCCAGCTGTGAAAGGGCCGTTGGGGATGAGCAGTTCTTC.

The gene calls are TRBV28 and TRBJ1-2, with TRBD1 as a possible D gene (6 bases). V was pared by 7 bases and J by 4 bases, with 19 bases between. CDR3 size: 15 residues. Germline loops: CDR1 MDHEN, CDR2 SYDVKM. The CDR3: CASILTGKEGYGYTF. CDR3 bases: TGTGCCAGCATCCTAACAGGGAAGGAGGGCTATGGCTACACCTTC.

J is TRBJ2-1 and V is TRBV4-1, with D maybe TRBD2 (5 bases). This CDR3 is 12 amino acids long. Per germline, CDR1 MGHRA and CDR2 YSYEKL. The V end was cut by 0 bases, the J end by 11 bases, with 8 bases between. Here the CDR3 reads CASSQETTKQFF. As DNA, the CDR3 is TGCGCCAGCAGCCAAGAGACTACCAAGCAGTTCTTC.

The chain recombines TRBV9 with TRBJ2-5; tentative D call: TRBD2 (6 bases). This CDR3 has 15 residues. Per the germline V gene, CDR1 is SGDLS and CDR2 is YYNGEE. V lost 0 bases and J 8 bases, leaving 17 bases between the germline ends. The CDR3 DNA sequence: TGTGCCAGCAGCGTAGGCGGGATGGGGCGGGAAACCCAGTACTTC. Its protein is CASSVGGMGRETQYF.

The chain has TRBV7-8 and TRBJ2-3; D uncertain. CDR1 and CDR2 from the germline V gene are SGHVS and FQNEAQ. The CDR3 has 17 residues. The germline V and J ends were trimmed by 5 bases and 0 bases, with 18 bases remaining between them. The CDR3 loop is CASSHQLGRTSTDTQYF. The CDR3 bases are TGTGCCAGCAGCCACCAGCTAGGTCGGACGAGCACAGATACGCAGTATTTT. The full variable domain, with the rest looked up from reference TRBV7-8 and TRBJ2-3, is GAGVSQSPRYKVAKRGQDVALRCDPISGHVSLFWYQQALGQGPEFLTYFQNEAQLDKSGLPSDRFFAERPEGSVSTLKIQRTQQEDSAVYLCASSHQLGRTSTDTQYFGPGTRLTVL.

The chain employs TRBV27 and TRBJ2-7; TRBD1 matches at 8 bases. The V segment lost 4 bases and the J segment 3 bases; nucleotides outside the gene matches: 11. The CDR3 spans 16 residues. Germline CDR1 and CDR2: MNHEY and SMNVEV (reference sequence). The CDR3, as DNA: TGTGCCAGCAGTTACTCACAGGGGGACTTTTACTACGAGCAGTACTTC. Its protein product is CASSYSQGDFYYEQYF.

The V and J genes are TRBV18 and TRBJ2-7; D ambiguous. V lost 2 bases and J lost 3, with 8 bases in between. Germline V CDR1 and CDR2: KGHSH, LQKENI. The length of the CDR3 is 13 residues. As DNA, the CDR3 is TGTGCCAGCTCACCAGACAACTACTACGAGCAGTACTTC. Its translation: CASSPDNYYEQYF.

The chain combines TRBV27 with TRBJ2-2, with 7 positions matching TRBD1. The CDR3 runs to 12 residues. With 8 bases clipped from V and 11 bases from J, the junction kept 8 bases outside the gene matches. Per the germline V gene, CDR1 is MNHEY and CDR2 is SMNVEV (reference sequence). For the CDR3, the DNA is TGTGCCAGCGCATCACAGGGGAGAGAGCTGTTTTTT. Translated: CASASQGRELFF.

The J gene is TRBJ2-6, the V gene TRBV30; D may be TRBD2 (5 bases). This CDR3 has 15 amino acids. Per germline, CDR1 GTSNPN and CDR2 SVGIG (reference sequence). V was shortened by 1 base and J by 0 bases, with 7 bases between the two germline ends. The CDR3 DNA follows: TGTGCCTGGAGTGCGGGAAGCTCTGGGGCCAACGTCCTGACTTTC. Protein: CAWSAGSSGANVLTF.

The chain has TRBV10-1 and TRBJ1-4, with TRBD1 matching over 9 bases. The trim removed 7 bases at V and 10 bases at J, leaving 25 bases unmatched. CDR1 is WNHNN and CDR2 is SYGVQD in the germline V gene (reference sequence). The CDR3 sequence is 19 residues long. The CDR3 nucleotides are TGCGCCAGCATGAGTTGGGAGGGACAGGGAGGGGGTCTATCGGGAAAACTGTTTTTT. It yields the protein CASMSWEGQGGGLSGKLFF.

This chain joins TRBV5-4 and TRBJ2-1; D remains unclear. V was shortened by 1 base and J by 8 bases, with 4 bases between the two germline ends. This CDR3 is 11 amino acids long. Looked up from germline, CDR1 is SGHNT and CDR2 is YYREEE (reference sequence). CDR3 sequence reads: CASSLLHEQFF. DNA for the CDR3: TGTGCCAGCAGCTTGCTCCATGAGCAGTTCTTC.